Following are 21 T cell receptor beta chains from one sample sequenced in a study of neoadjuvant nivolumab and ipilimumab in lung cancer. Profiling relied on immunoSEQ multiplex PCR, and the TCRdb table lists in-frame clones only, not all of them. There are over 15,000 clones in the sample; roughly 76% occur only once, and 8% lies in the top ten. This material consisted of tumor tissue, taken after neoadjuvant nivolumab, alone or with ipilimumab, at or shortly before surgery. Receptors were obtained from an adult with non-small cell lung cancer.

V and J are TRBV10-1 and TRBJ1-1, with 7 bases aligning to TRBD1. V dropped 4 bases and J dropped 3; count of bases not matched to a gene: 2. The germline V gene encodes CDR1 WNHNN and CDR2 SYGVQD (reference sequence). This CDR3 has 13 residues. The CDR3 DNA is TGCGCCAGCAGTGTAGACAGGGACACTGAAGCTTTCTTT. Translating gives CASSVDRDTEAFF.

A few counts support this clone. This chain uses TRBV19 with TRBJ2-5; D could derive from TRBD1 or TRBD2 (7 bases each). This CDR3 contains 14 residues. Between the trimmed V and J ends, which lost 8 bases and 5 bases, there was a span of 18 bases. The germline gives CDR1 LNHDA, CDR2 SQIVND (reference sequence). This CDR3 reads CASRQGGSGETQYF. In nucleotides, the CDR3 is TGTGCCAGTCGTCAGGGGGGGTCGGGGGAGACCCAGTACTTC. Full variable domain (outside the CDR3, taken from reference TRBV19 and TRBJ2-5): DGGITQSPKYLFRKEGQNVTLSCEQNLNHDAMYWYRQDPGQGLRLIYYSQIVNDFQKGDIAEGYSVSREKKESFPLTVTSAQKNPTAFYLCASRQGGSGETQYFGPGTRLLVL.

The chain has TRBV6-5 and TRBJ1-5, with TRBD1 matching 7 bases. CDR1 is MNHEY and CDR2 is SVGAGI in the germline V gene. Losses at the gene ends were 6 bases for V and 4 bases for J; bases not matched to a gene: 3. This CDR3 spans 13 amino acids. CDR3: CASRGQENQPQHF. CDR3 nucleotide sequence: TGTGCCAGCAGAGGACAGGAGAATCAGCCCCAGCATTTT.

This clone has only a few counts. The chain uses TRBV25-1 and TRBJ2-3; D may be TRBD2 (6 bases). V was pared by 3 bases and J by 0 bases, with 13 bases between. Germline CDR1 MGHDK, CDR2 SYGVNS. The CDR3 spans 16 residues. As DNA, the CDR3 is TGTGCCAGCAGTGAGCAGGGACTTTCTAGCACAGATACGCAGTATTTT. Its protein product is CASSEQGLSSTDTQYF.

V and J are TRBV29-1 and TRBJ1-4; D not certain. The CDR3 spans 15 residues. Germline V gives CDR1 SQVTM, CDR2 ANQGSEA. The germline V and J ends were trimmed by 4 bases and 8 bases, with 20 bases remaining between them. CDR3 coding DNA: TGCAGCGTTGCCCGGGGAAAAGGGATCGGGGAAAAACTGTTTTTT. It encodes CSVARGKGIGEKLFF. Filled out from reference TRBV29-1 and TRBJ1-4, the complete variable domain reads SAVISQKPSRDICQRGTSLTIQCQVDSQVTMMFWYRQQPGQSLTLIATANQGSEATYESGFVIDKFPISRPNLTFSTLTVSNMSPEDSSIYLCSVARGKGIGEKLFFGSGTQLSVL.

CDR3: CASRNQRGSTDTQYF. CDR3 DNA: TGTGCCAGCAGAAACCAGCGGGGGAGCACAGATACGCAGTATTTT. The rearrangement uses TRBV5-4 and TRBJ2-3; 8 nucleotides align to TRBD2. The CDR3 consists of 15 residues. Unmatched junction bases numbered 5, after V lost 5 bases and J lost 0 bases. Germline-derived CDR1 and CDR2 are SGHNT and YYREEE (reference sequence).

This clone rates as medium-sized. DNA for the CDR3: TGTGCCAGCAGTGGTTACGCCACAGGGGCGGATGGCTACACCTTC. It translates to CASSGYATGADGYTF. The chain carries TRBV6-1 and TRBJ1-2; 7 bases are shared with TRBD1. CDR1 and CDR2 (germline): MNHNS, SASEGT. Unmatched junction bases numbered 11, after V lost 4 bases and J lost 6 bases. The CDR3 is 15 residues long.

This chain links TRBV7-3 with TRBJ2-5, with 7 bases fitting TRBD1. J gave up 3 bases and V 5 bases, and 3 bases lay outside the gene matches. CDR3 length equals 13 residues. CDR1 and CDR2 from the germline V gene are SGHTA and FQGTGA. The CDR3: CASSRTGEETQYF. The CDR3 nucleotides read TGTGCCAGCAGCCGTACAGGGGAAGAGACCCAGTACTTC.

The chain uses TRBV6-6 and TRBJ1-1; 8 nucleotides align to TRBD1. This CDR3 contains 13 residues. Looked up from germline, CDR1 is MNHNY and CDR2 is SVGAGI (reference sequence). The J segment lost 4 bases and the V segment lost 5 bases, leaving 3 bases of the junction unmatched. This chain's CDR3 is CASSHTGGTEAFF. DNA for the CDR3: TGTGCCAGCAGTCATACAGGGGGCACTGAAGCTTTCTTT.

V gene TRBV29-1 combines with J gene TRBJ1-2; the D is unclear. V lost 3 bases and J 3 bases, leaving 5 bases between the germline ends. Germline V gene lookup returns CDR1 SQVTM and CDR2 ANQGSEA. This CDR3 is 11 amino acids long. The CDR3 spells CSVERDYGYTF. CDR3 DNA sequence: TGCAGCGTTGAGAGGGACTATGGCTACACCTTC.

The V and J genes are TRBV5-4 and TRBJ1-1, with 7 bases identical to TRBD1. The CDR3 consists of 15 residues. Germline loops: CDR1 SGHNT, CDR2 YYREEE (reference sequence). V was clipped by 2 bases and J by 1 base; unmatched bases: 5. The CDR3 sequence is CASSLPGQPNTEAFF. The CDR3 DNA sequence: TGTGCCAGCAGCTTACCGGGACAGCCGAACACTGAAGCTTTCTTT.

The chain couples TRBV19 to TRBJ1-5; 12 nucleotides align to TRBD1. This CDR3 spans 15 amino acids. V gave up 10 bases and J gave up 5 bases; unmatched junction bases: 9. Germline V gives CDR1 LNHDA, CDR2 SQIVND (reference sequence). The CDR3 region is CATTPGQGAYQPQHF. CDR3 nucleotides: TGTGCCACTACCCCGGGACAGGGGGCCTATCAGCCCCAGCATTTT.

The rearrangement uses TRBV30 and TRBJ2-2; D is ambiguous. V gave up 4 bases and J gave up 3 bases, with 9 bases separating them. The length of the CDR3 is 13 residues. Per germline, CDR1 GTSNPN and CDR2 SVGIG (reference sequence). The CDR3 DNA reads as TGTGCCTGGAATTCTGCCCACACCGGGGAGCTGTTTTTT. Translating it yields CAWNSAHTGELFF. Looking up the rest from reference TRBV30 and TRBJ2-2 gives the full variable domain: SQTIHQWPATLVQPVGSPLSLECTVEGTSNPNLYWYRQAAGRGLQLLFYSVGIGQISSEVPQNLSASRPQDRQFILSSKKLLLSDSGFYLCAWNSAHTGELFFGEGSRLTVL.

The rearrangement uses TRBV19 and TRBJ2-7; D may be TRBD1 (6 bases). Trimming pared 3 bases from V and 7 bases from J, leaving 19 bases between. Germline V gives CDR1 LNHDA, CDR2 SQIVND (reference sequence). The CDR3 loop spans 15 amino acids. For the CDR3, the DNA is TGTGCCAGTAGTATTGGTTGGACAGCAGTGGGAGAGCAGTACTTC. Amino acid sequence: CASSIGWTAVGEQYF.

The J gene is TRBJ1-2, the V gene TRBV19, with D unresolved. Trimming stripped 1 base from V and 5 bases from J, with 17 bases between. CDR1 is LNHDA and CDR2 is SQIVND in the germline V gene (reference sequence). The CDR3 contains 16 residues. CDR3 region: CASSIGSVANMYGYTF. DNA of the CDR3: TGTGCCAGTAGTATAGGGTCAGTAGCAAATATGTATGGCTACACCTTC.

The gene calls are TRBV6-1 and TRBJ1-1, with 10 bases fitting TRBD1. CDR1 is MNHNS, CDR2 SASEGT, per germline. The V segment lost 6 bases and the J segment 5 bases; nucleotides outside the gene matches: 9. The CDR3 is 15 amino acids. CDR3 loop: CASRFRTGGGTEAFF. The CDR3 DNA reads TGTGCCAGCAGATTCCGGACAGGGGGTGGGACTGAAGCTTTCTTT.

V and J are TRBV7-2 and TRBJ1-2; D is ambiguous. Germline V gene sequence: CDR1 SGHTA, CDR2 FQGNSA. The CDR3 consists of 14 residues. The V and J ends lost 0 bases and 8 bases respectively, with 13 bases between them. The CDR3 DNA reads TGTGCCAGCAGCTTAGCGAAAACGGTGGAAGGCTACACCTTC. Amino acids: CASSLAKTVEGYTF.

V usage is TRBV27 and J usage is TRBJ2-2, with 10 bases identical to TRBD2. The germline V gene has CDR1 MNHEY and CDR2 SMNVEV (reference sequence). V lost 5 bases, J lost 6 bases, and 3 bases stayed unmatched. CDR3 length: 14 amino acids. The CDR3 DNA reads TGTGCCAGCAGTGGGGGACTAGCGTCCGGGGAGCTGTTTTTT. It specifies CASSGGLASGELFF.

The rearrangement uses TRBV13 and TRBJ1-1; D not certain. Germline CDR1 PRHDT, CDR2 FYEKMQ (reference sequence). V shed 1 base and J shed 6 bases, with 9 bases lying between them. This CDR3 spans 13 amino acids. The CDR3 bases are TGTGCCAGCAGCTTAGATAGGGCTTCTGAAGCTTTCTTT. Translation: CASSLDRASEAFF.

This clone has only a few counts. V and J are TRBV11-3 and TRBJ1-1, with unresolved D. The CDR3 covers 15 residues. Per germline, CDR1 SGHNT and CDR2 YENEEA. The V end was cut by 3 bases, the J end by 1 base, with 12 bases between. Written as DNA, the CDR3 is TGTGCCAGCAGCTTTGGAACAGCGGAGAACACTGAAGCTTTCTTT. Its protein product is CASSFGTAENTEAFF.

The rearrangement uses TRBV14 and TRBJ2-7; 8 bases line up with TRBD1. This CDR3 is built from 14 residues. With 5 bases clipped from V and 2 bases from J, the junction kept 5 bases outside the gene matches. CDR1 and CDR2 (germline): SGHDN, FVKESK. In nucleotides, the CDR3 is TGTGCCAGCAGCAAACAGGGGGGAACCTACGAGCAGTACTTC. Translation gives CASSKQGGTYEQYF.